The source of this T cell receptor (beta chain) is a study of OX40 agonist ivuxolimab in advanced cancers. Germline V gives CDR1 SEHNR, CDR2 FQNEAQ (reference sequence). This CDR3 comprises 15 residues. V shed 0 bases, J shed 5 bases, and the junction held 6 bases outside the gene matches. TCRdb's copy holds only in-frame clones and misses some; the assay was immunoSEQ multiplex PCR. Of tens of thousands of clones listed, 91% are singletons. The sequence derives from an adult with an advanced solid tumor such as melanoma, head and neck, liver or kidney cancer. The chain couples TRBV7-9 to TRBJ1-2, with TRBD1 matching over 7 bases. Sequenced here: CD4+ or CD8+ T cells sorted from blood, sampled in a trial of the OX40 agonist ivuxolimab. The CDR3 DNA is TGTGCCAGCAGCTTAGCAGGGGGACAGTTGTATGGCTACACCTTC. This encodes CASSLAGGQLYGYTF.